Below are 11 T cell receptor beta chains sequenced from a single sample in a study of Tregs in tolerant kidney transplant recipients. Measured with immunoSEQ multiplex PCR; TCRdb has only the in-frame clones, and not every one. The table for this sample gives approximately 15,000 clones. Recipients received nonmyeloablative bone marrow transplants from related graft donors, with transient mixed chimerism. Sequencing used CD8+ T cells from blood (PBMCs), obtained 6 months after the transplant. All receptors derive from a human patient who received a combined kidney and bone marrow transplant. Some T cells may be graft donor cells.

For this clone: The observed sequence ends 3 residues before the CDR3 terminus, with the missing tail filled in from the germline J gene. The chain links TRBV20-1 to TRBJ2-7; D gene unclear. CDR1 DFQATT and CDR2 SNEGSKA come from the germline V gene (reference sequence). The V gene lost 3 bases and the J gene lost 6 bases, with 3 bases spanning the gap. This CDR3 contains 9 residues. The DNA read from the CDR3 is TGCAGTGCTAGTCGCGAG. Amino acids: CSASRE. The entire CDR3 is CSASREQYF.

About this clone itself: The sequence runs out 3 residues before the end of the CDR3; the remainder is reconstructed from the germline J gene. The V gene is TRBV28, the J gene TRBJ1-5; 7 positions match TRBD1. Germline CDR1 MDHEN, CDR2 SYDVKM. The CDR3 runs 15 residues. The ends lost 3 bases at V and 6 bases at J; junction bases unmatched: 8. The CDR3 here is CASSFPGGTIQPQHF. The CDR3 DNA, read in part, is TGTGCCAGCAGTTTCCCAGGGGGGACAATTCAGCCC.

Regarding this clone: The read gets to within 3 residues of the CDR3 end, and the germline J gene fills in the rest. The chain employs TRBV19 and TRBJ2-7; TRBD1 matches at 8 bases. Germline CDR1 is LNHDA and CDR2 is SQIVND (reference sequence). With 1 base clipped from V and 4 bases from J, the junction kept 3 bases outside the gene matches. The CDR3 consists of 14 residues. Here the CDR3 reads CASSIGTGGYEQYF. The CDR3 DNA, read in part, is TGTGCCAGTAGTATAGGCACAGGGGGGTACGAG. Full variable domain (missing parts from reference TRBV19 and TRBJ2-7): DGGITQSPKYLFRKEGQNVTLSCEQNLNHDAMYWYRQDPGQGLRLIYYSQIVNDFQKGDIAEGYSVSREKKESFPLTVTSAQKNPTAFYLCASSIGTGGYEQYFGPGTRLTVT.

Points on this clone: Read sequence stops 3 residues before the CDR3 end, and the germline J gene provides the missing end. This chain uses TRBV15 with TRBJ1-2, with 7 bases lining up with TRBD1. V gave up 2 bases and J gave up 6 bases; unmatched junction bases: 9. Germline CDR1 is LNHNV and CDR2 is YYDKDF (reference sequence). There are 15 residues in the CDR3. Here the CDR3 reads CATSRSQDRTHGYTF. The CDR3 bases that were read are TGTGCCACCAGCAGATCCCAGGACAGGACCCATGGC.

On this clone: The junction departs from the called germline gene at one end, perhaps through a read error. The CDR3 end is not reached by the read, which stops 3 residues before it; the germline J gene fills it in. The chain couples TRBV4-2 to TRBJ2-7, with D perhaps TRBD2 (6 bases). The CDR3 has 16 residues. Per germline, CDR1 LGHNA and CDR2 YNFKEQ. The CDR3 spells CASSQDEWGEDYEQYF. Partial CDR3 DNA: TGCGCCAGCAGCCAAGATGAGTGGGGGGAGGATTACGAG.

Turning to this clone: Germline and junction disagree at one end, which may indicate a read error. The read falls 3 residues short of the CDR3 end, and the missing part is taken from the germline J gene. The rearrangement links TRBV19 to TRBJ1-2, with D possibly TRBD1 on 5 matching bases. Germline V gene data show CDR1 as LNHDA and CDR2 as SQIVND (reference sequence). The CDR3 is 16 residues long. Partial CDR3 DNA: TGTGCCAGTAGTATAGATCCTAGCGGGGGGATATATGAC. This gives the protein CASSIDPSGGIYD. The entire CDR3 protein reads CASSIDPSGGIYDYTF.

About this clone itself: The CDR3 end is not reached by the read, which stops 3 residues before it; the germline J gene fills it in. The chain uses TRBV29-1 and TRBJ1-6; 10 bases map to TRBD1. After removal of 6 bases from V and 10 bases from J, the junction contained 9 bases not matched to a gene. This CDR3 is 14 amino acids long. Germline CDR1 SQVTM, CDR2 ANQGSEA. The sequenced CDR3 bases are TGCAGCGTCCTGACAGGGGGCAAAGGGTCACCC. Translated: CSVLTGGKGSP. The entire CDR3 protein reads CSVLTGGKGSPLHF.

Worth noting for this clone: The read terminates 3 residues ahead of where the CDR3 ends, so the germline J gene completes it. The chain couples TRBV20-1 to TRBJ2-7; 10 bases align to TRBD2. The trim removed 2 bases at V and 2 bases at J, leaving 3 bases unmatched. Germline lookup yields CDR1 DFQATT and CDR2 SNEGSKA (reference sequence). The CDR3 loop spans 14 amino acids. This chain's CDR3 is CSARLAGDPYEQYF. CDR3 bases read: TGCAGTGCTAGACTAGCGGGGGATCCCTACGAG.

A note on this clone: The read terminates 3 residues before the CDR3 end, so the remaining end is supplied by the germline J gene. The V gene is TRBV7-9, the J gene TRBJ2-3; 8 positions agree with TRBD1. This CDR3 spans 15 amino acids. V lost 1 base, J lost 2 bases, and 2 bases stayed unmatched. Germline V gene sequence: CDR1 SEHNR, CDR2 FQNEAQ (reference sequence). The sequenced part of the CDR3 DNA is TGTGCCAGCAGCTTAGAACAGGGGGTCACAGATACG. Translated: CASSLEQGVTDT. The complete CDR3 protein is CASSLEQGVTDTQYF.

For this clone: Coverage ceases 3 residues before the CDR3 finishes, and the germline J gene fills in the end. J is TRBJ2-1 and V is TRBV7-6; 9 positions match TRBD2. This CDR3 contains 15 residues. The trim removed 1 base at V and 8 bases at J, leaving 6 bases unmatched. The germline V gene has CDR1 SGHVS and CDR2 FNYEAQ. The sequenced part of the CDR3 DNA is TGTGCCAGCAGCTTAGAGATCGGGACTAGCTATGAG. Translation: CASSLEIGTSYE. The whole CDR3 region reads CASSLEIGTSYEQFF.

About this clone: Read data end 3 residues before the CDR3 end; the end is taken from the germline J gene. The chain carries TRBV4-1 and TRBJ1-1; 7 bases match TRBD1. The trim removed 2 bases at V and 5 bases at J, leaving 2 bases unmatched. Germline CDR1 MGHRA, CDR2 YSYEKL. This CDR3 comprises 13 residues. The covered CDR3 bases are TGCGCCAGCAGCCAAACAGGGGCAACTGAA. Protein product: CASSQTGATE. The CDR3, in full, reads CASSQTGATEAFF.